This T cell receptor beta chain was sequenced in a study of blood T cell repertoires in COVID-19. The CDR3 is 20 residues long. Germline V gives CDR1 LNHDA, CDR2 SQIVND (reference sequence). V shed 1 base, J shed 2 bases, and the junction held 20 bases outside the gene matches. Profiling relied on immunoSEQ multiplex PCR, and the TCRdb table lists in-frame clones only, not all of them. Altogether about 170,000 clones are present, about four fifths being singletons, with the ten largest covering around 2.1%. The J gene is TRBJ2-7, the V gene TRBV19; 7 bases are a match to TRBD1. Material for sequencing was peripheral blood. The source of this sequence is a woman older than 75 with acute or convalescent COVID-19. The CDR3 DNA reads as TGTGCCAGTAGTATAGTCCTCGGGACAGTAAGCCACTTAAGAACCTACGAGCAGTACTTC. This gives the protein CASSIVLGTVSHLRTYEQYF.